This T cell receptor (beta chain) is from a study of early T cells in non-severe SARS-CoV-2 infection. Study-wide background: Sequencing was performed on bulk RNA from unsorted whole blood, leaving chains unpaired. Findings and caveats of the study: The VDJdb matching leaned toward anti-spike CD8 responses and overlooked private and CD4 specificities.

In the library, individual cDNA molecules carried attached unique molecular identifiers. TCRdb passed the 5' RACE reads through MiXCR, listing each CDR3 protein once. The sample has some 81,000 distinct CDR3 sequences, 8.5% to 10% seen once. This clonotype was seen many times. Antigen: not known. CDR3 length: 11 amino acids. Germline V gene data show CDR1 as SQVTM and CDR2 as ANQGSEA. V was pared by 5 bases and J by 5 bases, with 9 bases between. Material for sequencing was whole blood. The rearrangement joins TRBV29-1 to TRBJ2-5, with no clear D. This TCR was sampled from an adult who was a healthcare worker with PCR-confirmed SARS-CoV-2 infection or an uninfected control (not recorded which). The CDR3, as DNA: TGCAGCGTTTTCTTGGGCGAGACCCAGTACTTC. It specifies CSVFLGETQYF.